This T cell receptor beta chain was sequenced in a study of cytomegalovirus exposure and HLA in healthy donors. PCR was performed using 60 Vbeta and 13 Jbeta primers. The table came from immunoSEQ multiplex PCR; TCRdb's copy has only in-frame clones and leaves some out. The top ten hold 2.5% to 3.5% of the sample, which has 120,000 to 150,000 clones, approximately 79% seen once. The CDR3 is 15 residues long. Germline lookup yields CDR1 KGHSH and CDR2 LQKENI. The V end lost 5 bases, the J end lost 6 bases, and 17 bases lay between the germline ends. The V and J genes are TRBV18 and TRBJ2-1; tentatively, D is TRBD2 (6 bases). Material: PBMCs. This clonotype was obtained from a woman in her twenties or thirties in good health and CMV-seronegative. The CDR3 region is CASSSTGTLTNEQFF. The CDR3 DNA reads TGTGCCAGCTCATCCACCGGGACTCTCACCAATGAGCAGTTCTTC.